The next 10 T cell receptor beta chains were all read from a single sample in a study of shared clonotypes between healthy human individuals. TCRdb's table, derived via immunoSEQ multiplex PCR, lists solely in-frame clones and lacks some. The table includes about 1.4 million clones, 95% to 97% detected once. Sequencing input: naive CD4+ T cells sorted from blood. Subset denoted: CD45RA+ positively selected. The receptor source for this set is a man aged 30 to 45 in good health.

V and J are TRBV5-1 and TRBJ2-1; TRBD2 aligns across 10 bases. The germline gives CDR1 SGHRS, CDR2 YFSETQ. Trimming removed 5 bases from V and 5 bases from J; junction bases left unmatched: 7. This CDR3 is built from 15 residues. CDR3 residues: CASRQSSGSNNEQFF. CDR3 bases: TGCGCCAGCAGGCAATCTAGCGGGAGTAACAATGAGCAGTTCTTC.

The V call is TRBV12-5, the J call TRBJ1-5; 11 bases map to TRBD1. The CDR3 length is 19 residues. V lost 1 base and J lost 2; bases outside the gene matches: 10. CDR1 is LGHNT, CDR2 FRNRAP, per germline. DNA of the CDR3: TGTGCTAGTGGTTTGGACATAACGGCGGGACAGGGGGGCAATCAGCCCCAGCATTTT. It translates to CASGLDITAGQGGNQPQHF.

The table lists this clone with a count of one. The chain couples TRBV11-2 to TRBJ2-7; 7 nucleotides line up with TRBD1. The CDR3 has 15 residues. Trimming cost V 3 bases and J 2 bases; bases outside gene matches: 7. Germline CDR1 SGHAT, CDR2 FQNNGV. The CDR3 nucleotides read TGTGCCAGCAGCTTGCTGGGGACAGTCACCTACGAGCAGTACTTC. This gives the protein CASSLLGTVTYEQYF. Based on the CDR3 plus reference TRBV11-2 and TRBJ2-7, the full variable domain is EAGVAQSPRYKIIEKRQSVAFWCNPISGHATLYWYQQILGQGPKLLIQFQNNGVVDDSQLPKDRFSAERLKGVDSTLKIQPAKLEDSAVYLCASSLLGTVTYEQYFGPGTRLTVT.

This chain links TRBV10-1 with TRBJ1-1; TRBD1 might be the D (6 bases). Between the trimmed V and J ends, which lost 0 bases and 3 bases, there was a span of 8 bases. The CDR3 contains 14 residues. CDR1 and CDR2 (germline): WNHNN, SYGVQD (reference sequence). CDR3 nucleotides: TGCGCCAGCAGTGAGTCAAGGGGGGACACTGAAGCTTTCTTT. It yields the protein CASSESRGDTEAFF.

The CDR3, as DNA: TGTGCCATCAGTGGAGACCCCCTAGCGGGAGTCTACAATGAGCAGTTCTTC. Its translation: CAISGDPLAGVYNEQFF. The V call is TRBV10-3, the J call TRBJ2-1, with TRBD2 matching 10 bases. CDR1 ENHRY and CDR2 SYGVKD come from the germline V gene. After removal of 4 bases from V and 3 bases from J, the junction contained 9 bases not matched to a gene. The CDR3 totals 17 residues.

The chain has TRBV18 and TRBJ2-7; 11 bases fit TRBD1. The CDR3 length is 17 residues. Per the germline V gene, CDR1 is KGHSH and CDR2 is LQKENI. Trimming took 4 bases from V and 0 from J; bases not matched to a gene: 8. CDR3 region: CASSLVPGQGVSYEQYF. The CDR3 nucleotides are TGTGCCAGCTCACTGGTACCGGGACAGGGGGTCTCCTACGAGCAGTACTTC.

The chain uses TRBV5-1 and TRBJ2-7; 8 bases align to TRBD1. The germline gives CDR1 SGHRS, CDR2 YFSETQ. The J segment lost 1 base and the V segment lost 1 base, leaving 4 bases of the junction unmatched. The CDR3 totals 15 residues. The CDR3 spells CASSLRTGYSYEQYF. The DNA of the CDR3 is TGCGCCAGCAGCTTGCGGACAGGGTATTCCTACGAGCAGTACTTC. Full variable domain (remainder filled in from reference TRBV5-1 and TRBJ2-7): KAGVTQTPRYLIKTRGQQVTLSCSPISGHRSVSWYQQTPGQGLQFLFEYFSETQRNKGNFPGRFSGRQFSNSRSEMNVSTLELGDSALYLCASSLRTGYSYEQYFGPGTRLTVT.

This chain links TRBV4-1 with TRBJ1-4; unclear D gene. The germline V gene encodes CDR1 MGHRA and CDR2 YSYEKL. This CDR3 contains 15 residues. Trimming cost V 1 base and J 0 bases, with 6 bases left between them. This chain's CDR3 is CASSQGLATNEKLFF. The CDR3 nucleotides are TGCGCCAGCAGCCAAGGTTTAGCAACTAATGAAAAACTGTTTTTT.

The chain combines TRBV5-4 with TRBJ2-3; D is possibly TRBD1 or TRBD2 (5 bases each). Germline V CDR1 and CDR2: SGHNT, YYREEE (reference sequence). V was cut by 9 bases and J by 3 bases, with 23 bases left in between. The CDR3 consists of 16 residues. The CDR3 protein is CAIVLRDPTQTDTQYF. The DNA for the CDR3 is TGTGCCATCGTCCTCCGGGACCCAACTCAGACAGATACGCAGTATTTT. Variable domain in full (rest from reference TRBV5-4 and TRBJ2-3): ETGVTQSPTHLIKTRGQQVTLRCSSQSGHNTVSWYQQALGQGPQFIFQYYREEENGRGNFPPRFSGLQFPNYSSELNVNALELDDSALYLCAIVLRDPTQTDTQYFGPGTRLTVL.

The chain links TRBV18 to TRBJ1-2, with a weak D call TRBD1 (6 bases). The CDR3 sequence is 15 residues long. V lost 0 bases, J lost 4 bases, and 12 bases lay in between. Germline V gene data show CDR1 as KGHSH and CDR2 as LQKENI. The CDR3 loop is CASSPPSGDGYGYTF. CDR3 in DNA: TGTGCCAGCTCACCACCTTCAGGGGACGGCTATGGCTACACCTTC.